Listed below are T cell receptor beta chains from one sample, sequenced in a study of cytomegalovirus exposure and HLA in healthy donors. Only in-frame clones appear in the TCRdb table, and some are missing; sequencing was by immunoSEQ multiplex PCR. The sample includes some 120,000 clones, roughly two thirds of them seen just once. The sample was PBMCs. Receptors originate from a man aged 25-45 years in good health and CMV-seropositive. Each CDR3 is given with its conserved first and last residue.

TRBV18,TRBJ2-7,CASSPGRTGHEQYF
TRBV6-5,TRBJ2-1,CASSYSLNNEQFF
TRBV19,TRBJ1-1,CASSIIGTGAEAFF
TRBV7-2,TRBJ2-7,CASNQLFSYEQYF
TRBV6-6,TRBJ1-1,CASRIDRTNTEAFF
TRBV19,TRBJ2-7,CASSPIAGGLSYEQYF
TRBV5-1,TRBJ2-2,CASTLPSGGLPTGELFF
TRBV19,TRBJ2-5,CASSTPWTGSMETQYF
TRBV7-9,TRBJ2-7,CASSLLHEQYF
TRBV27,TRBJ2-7,CASRYKYRSSDEQYF
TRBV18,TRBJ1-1,CASSPTRAGKTEAFF
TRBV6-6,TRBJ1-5,CASRRRGQGSNQPQHF
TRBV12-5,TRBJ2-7,CASGLVIGSGQGNYEQYF
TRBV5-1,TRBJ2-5,CASSLEPAGGPREETQYF
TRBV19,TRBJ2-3,CASSIGSGSDVDTQYF
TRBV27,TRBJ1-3,CASSLRGSGNTIYF